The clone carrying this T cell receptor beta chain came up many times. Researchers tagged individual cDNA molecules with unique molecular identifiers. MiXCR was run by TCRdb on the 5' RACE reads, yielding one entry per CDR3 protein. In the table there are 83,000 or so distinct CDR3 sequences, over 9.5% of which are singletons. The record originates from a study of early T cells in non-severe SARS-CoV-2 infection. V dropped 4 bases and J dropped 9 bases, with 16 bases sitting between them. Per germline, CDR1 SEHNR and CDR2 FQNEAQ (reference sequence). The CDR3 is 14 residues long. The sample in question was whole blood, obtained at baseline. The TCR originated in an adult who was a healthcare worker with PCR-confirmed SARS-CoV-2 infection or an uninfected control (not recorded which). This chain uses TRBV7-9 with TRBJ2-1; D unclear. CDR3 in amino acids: CASSSQEGWREQFF. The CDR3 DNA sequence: TGTGCCAGCAGCTCGCAAGAAGGTTGGCGTGAGCAGTTCTTC.